The clone carrying this T cell receptor (beta chain) came up many times. Its antigen is not identified. In germline, CDR1 is SGHVS, CDR2 FNYEAQ. V lost 5 bases to trimming and J lost 2 bases, with 17 bases between them. The CDR3 sequence is 16 residues long. Sequencing templates came from extracted RNA that was reverse transcribed into cDNA. The table came from immunoSEQ multiplex PCR; TCRdb's copy has only in-frame clones and leaves some out. Of about 130,000 clones listed, 58% are singletons. Lesional scalp punch biopsies and peripheral blood were collected from alopecia areata patients. The data are from a study of CD8+ T cells in alopecia areata. General observations from the study: Higher clonality than in normal scalp was seen in lesional scalp, especially alopecia totalis/universalis.

This material consisted of CD4+ T cells sorted from blood, taken at week 0. The source is a human donor with alopecia areata. The gene calls are TRBV7-6 and TRBJ2-3, with D possibly being TRBD1 (6 bases). This chain's CDR3 is CASSGGPNLSTDTQYF. Written as DNA, the CDR3 is TGTGCCAGCAGCGGGGGCCCAAACCTATCCACAGATACGCAGTATTTT.